Listed here are 24 T cell receptor beta chains from one sample, sequenced in a study of blood T cells in healthy people across ages. The second PCR ran about 6 to 12 cycles with a sample-barcoded 5' primer and J-beta primers. TCRdb called the 5' RACE reads again in MiXCR, with one record for every CDR3 protein. The data show some 1.5 million distinct CDR3 sequences, around 40% seen once. Sequenced: blood. These receptor sequences come from a woman younger than 35 in good health.

V gene TRBV12-3 or TRBV12-4 combines with J gene TRBJ1-1, with D possibly matching TRBD1 (6 bases). The germline V and J ends were trimmed by 2 bases and 2 bases, with 12 bases remaining between them. The CDR3 runs 15 residues. CDR3 nucleotide sequence: TGTGCCAGCAGTTTATCGGGACACCTTAACACTGAAGCTTTCTTT. Its protein is CASSLSGHLNTEAFF.

This chain links TRBV7-8 with TRBJ1-4; 8 bases fit TRBD1. The CDR3 has 15 amino acids. Looked up from germline, CDR1 is SGHVS and CDR2 is FQNEAQ. Trimming at V came to 5 bases and at J to 5 bases, leaving 7 bases not matched to a gene. In nucleotides, the CDR3 is TGTGCCAGCAGCCCTCTACAGGGGGACAATGAAAAACTGTTTTTT. Protein: CASSPLQGDNEKLFF.

The chain employs TRBV4-3 and TRBJ2-1; D uncertain. Trimming pared 0 bases from V and 0 bases from J, leaving 12 bases between. From germline, CDR1 is LGHNA and CDR2 YSLEER. CDR3 length equals 17 residues. DNA of the CDR3: TGCGCCAGCAGCCAAGATAGGAGCCCGAGCTCCTACAATGAGCAGTTCTTC. Amino acids: CASSQDRSPSSYNEQFF.

The chain carries TRBV12-3 or TRBV12-4 and TRBJ1-5, with D possibly being TRBD1 (5 bases). CDR3 length equals 15 residues. Trimming removed 5 bases at V and 4 bases at J, with 15 bases between. CDR3 sequence reads: CASSPDAGENQPQHF. The CDR3 DNA reads as TGTGCCAGCAGTCCTGACGCGGGGGAAAATCAGCCCCAGCATTTT.

The chain joins TRBV7-2 to TRBJ2-7, with 9 positions matching TRBD1. Germline V CDR1 and CDR2: SGHTA, FQGNSA. The CDR3 has 14 amino acids. With V trimmed by 7 bases and J by 3 bases, 7 bases remained unmatched. The CDR3 DNA sequence: TGTGCCAGCACCCGGGACAGGGCCGACTACGAGCAGTACTTC. Its translation is CASTRDRADYEQYF.

The J gene is TRBJ1-2, the V gene TRBV7-9; the match to TRBD1 covers 7 bases. J lost 5 bases, V lost 0 bases, and 6 bases had no gene match. Germline lookup yields CDR1 SEHNR and CDR2 FQNEAQ (reference sequence). This CDR3 contains 15 residues. CDR3 sequence (DNA): TGTGCCAGCAGCTTAGCTAGCTGGGACAGTTATGGCTACACCTTC. This translates into CASSLASWDSYGYTF.

Many counts were recorded for this clonotype. The chain joins TRBV9 to TRBJ1-2; D gene uncertain. V shed 0 bases and J shed 4 bases, with 7 bases lying between them. CDR3 length: 13 amino acids. CDR1 is SGDLS and CDR2 is YYNGEE in the germline V gene. CDR3 DNA sequence: TGTGCCAGCAGCGTAGGCCAGTCCTATGGCTACACCTTC. Translated: CASSVGQSYGYTF.

The rearrangement joins TRBV29-1 to TRBJ2-7, with 7 bases identical to TRBD2. CDR3 length: 14 residues. Trimming at V came to 6 bases and at J to 0 bases, leaving 8 bases not matched to a gene. Germline CDR1 reads SQVTM; CDR2 reads ANQGSEA. CDR3 residues: CSVLPGGISYEQYF. The CDR3 nucleotides are TGCAGCGTGCTCCCGGGAGGAATCTCCTACGAGCAGTACTTC.

V is TRBV7-9 and J is TRBJ2-1; 11 nucleotides line up with TRBD2. Trimming cost V 4 bases and J 7 bases; bases outside gene matches: 6. This CDR3 comprises 15 residues. The germline V gene encodes CDR1 SEHNR and CDR2 FQNEAQ (reference sequence). CDR3 sequence: CASSYTSGSWNEQFF. The CDR3 DNA is TGTGCCAGCAGCTATACTAGCGGGAGTTGGAATGAGCAGTTCTTC.

The rearrangement links TRBV5-1 to TRBJ1-1; the D gene is possibly TRBD1 (5 bases). The CDR3 consists of 13 residues. CDR1 and CDR2 from the germline V gene are SGHRS and YFSETQ. Trimming left V 4 bases short and J 8 bases short, with 15 bases between. Written as DNA, the CDR3 is TGCGCCAGCAGCCAAGGGACGTCGCTCGAAGCTTTCTTT. Protein product: CASSQGTSLEAFF.

This clonotype came up a few times. V and J are TRBV20-1 and TRBJ2-3; TRBD2 might be the D (6 bases). The germline CDR1 and CDR2 sequences are DFQATT and SNEGSKA (reference sequence). The V end lost 2 bases, the J end lost 0 bases, and 9 bases lay between the germline ends. The CDR3 sequence is 14 residues long. CDR3 nucleotide sequence: TGCAGTGCTAGACTAGCGTCTAGCACAGATACGCAGTATTTT. Its protein product is CSARLASSTDTQYF.

This sequence joins TRBV12-3 or TRBV12-4 and TRBJ1-2, with a possible D match to TRBD1 (5 bases). This CDR3 has 14 residues. Between the trimmed V and J ends, which lost 6 bases and 5 bases, there was a span of 16 bases. This CDR3 is CASSPGPLRYGYTF. The CDR3 nucleotides read TGTGCCAGCAGCCCGGGACCCCTCCGATATGGCTACACCTTC.

The V and J genes are TRBV27 and TRBJ1-6; 7 positions match TRBD1. The trim removed 6 bases at V and 9 bases at J, leaving 5 bases unmatched. Germline values: CDR1 MNHEY, CDR2 SMNVEV (reference sequence). The CDR3 runs to 13 residues. In DNA, the CDR3 is TGTGCCAGCAGCCGGGACAGTGTTTCACCCCTCCACTTT. It translates to CASSRDSVSPLHF.

This clonotype occurred a few times. This chain uses TRBV7-2 with TRBJ2-1; 8 bases align to TRBD2. Germline CDR1 and CDR2: SGHTA and FQGNSA. V was pared by 8 bases and J by 2 bases, with 5 bases of the junction left unmatched. The CDR3 runs 14 residues. CDR3 nucleotides: TGTGCCAGCGGCCCAGCGGGGGCCTACAATGAGCAGTTCTTC. This codes for CASGPAGAYNEQFF.

This sequence joins TRBV10-3 and TRBJ2-2; no definite D call. Germline assignment: CDR1 ENHRY and CDR2 SYGVKD. The CDR3 sequence is 15 residues long. V shed 8 bases and J shed 0 bases, with 13 bases lying between them. The CDR3 loop reads CAIRDVSSNTGELFF. CDR3 nucleotides: TGTGCCATCCGCGATGTGAGTTCGAACACCGGGGAGCTGTTTTTT.

The sample holds a few counts of this clonotype. The chain couples TRBV6-2 or TRBV6-3 to TRBJ2-2, with TRBD2 matching 9 bases. CDR1 and CDR2 from the germline V gene are MNHEY and SVGEGT. The CDR3 is 15 residues long. The V gene end was trimmed by 2 bases and the J gene end by 6 bases; junction bases not matched to a gene: 4. CDR3 sequence: CASSYPREGPGELFF. The CDR3 coding sequence is TGTGCCAGCAGTTACCCGCGGGAGGGCCCCGGGGAGCTGTTTTTT.

The chain combines TRBV24-1 with TRBJ2-5, with 12 bases fitting TRBD2. J gave up 11 bases and V 3 bases, and 18 bases lay outside the gene matches. This CDR3 is 18 amino acids long. The germline V gene has CDR1 KGHDR and CDR2 SFDVKD. CDR3 DNA sequence: TGTGCCACCAGTGATCCGCTGGGGACTAGCGGGCGGTACAATGAGCAGTACTTC. It translates to CATSDPLGTSGRYNEQYF.

This clonotype showed up just a few times. V is TRBV20-1 and J is TRBJ2-1; 9 bases fit TRBD1. V lost 1 base, J lost 5 bases, and 6 bases stayed unmatched. The germline CDR1 and CDR2 sequences are DFQATT and SNEGSKA (reference sequence). The CDR3 length is 15 residues. In nucleotides, the CDR3 is TGCAGTGCTAGAGTATTCGGGACAGGGAACAATGAGCAGTTCTTC. Protein sequence: CSARVFGTGNNEQFF.

V gene TRBV30 combines with J gene TRBJ2-3; D possibly uses TRBD1 or TRBD2 (5 bases each). V gave up 5 bases and J gave up 0 bases, with 12 bases separating them. The CDR3 is 14 amino acids. CDR1 is GTSNPN and CDR2 is SVGIG in the germline V gene (reference sequence). This chain's CDR3 is CAWGASSSTDTQYF. DNA of the CDR3: TGTGCCTGGGGGGCTAGCTCAAGCACAGATACGCAGTATTTT.

The V gene is TRBV27, the J gene TRBJ1-2; a weak D match, TRBD1 (5 bases). The CDR3 spans 14 residues. Germline V gene lookup returns CDR1 MNHEY and CDR2 SMNVEV (reference sequence). Trimming removed 4 bases at V and 7 bases at J, with 16 bases between. CDR3 DNA: TGTGCCAGCAGTTCTTCAGGGATACGGCGTGGCTACACCTTC. Amino acids: CASSSSGIRRGYTF.

The V call is TRBV7-2, the J call TRBJ2-5, with TRBD1 identical over 9 bases. This CDR3 is built from 16 residues. V lost 5 bases to trimming and J lost 11 bases; unmatched junction nucleotides: 18. The germline V gene encodes CDR1 SGHTA and CDR2 FQGNSA. CDR3 coding DNA: TGTGCCAGCAGCCCCCAACCGGGACAGGGAAGGTGGGAGCAGTACTTC. Protein product: CASSPQPGQGRWEQYF.

This clonotype was recorded a few times. V is TRBV20-1 and J is TRBJ2-3, with D perhaps matching TRBD1 (5 bases). Germline V gene lookup returns CDR1 DFQATT and CDR2 SNEGSKA (reference sequence). CDR3 size: 15 residues. Trimming took 1 base from V and 4 from J, leaving 15 bases between them. In DNA, the CDR3 is TGCAGTGCTAGAGGTCTCCATCTGGGGCCAGATACGCAGTATTTT. Translated: CSARGLHLGPDTQYF.

CDR3 bases: TGCAGTGCTAGGGTGGGCAGCTACACTGAAGCTTTCTTT. Translated, it gives CSARVGSYTEAFF. This chain joins TRBV20-1 and TRBJ1-1; D is unresolved. The V end lost 3 bases, the J end lost 3 bases, and 11 bases lay between the germline ends. This CDR3 is 13 amino acids long. Per the germline V gene, CDR1 is DFQATT and CDR2 is SNEGSKA (reference sequence).

V gene TRBV7-6 combines with J gene TRBJ1-1; no firm D call. Trimming pared 1 base from V and 4 bases from J, leaving 16 bases between. In germline, CDR1 is SGHVS, CDR2 FNYEAQ. The CDR3 covers 16 residues. CDR3 DNA: TGTGCCAGCAGCTTAGAATCGAGGCGGGGATCCACTGAAGCTTTCTTT. Translating gives CASSLESRRGSTEAFF.